This TCR beta chain was obtained from a study of blood T cell repertoires in COVID-19. Turning to the study itself: Specimens from acute and convalescent COVID-19 originated in the United States, Italy and Spain. Nucleic acid was either cDNA or gDNA, and it came from T cells, B-cell-depleted T cells, or PBMCs.

Authors' analysis steps: Counts of nucleated cells, estimated from reference gene primer amplification, were obtained. Method: immunoSEQ multiplex PCR; TCRdb's copy keeps in-frame clones and lacks some. V, J and clone size are those of that table, while D and trimming were read from the DNA. This sample yields 150,000 to 200,000 clones, of which approximately 79% are seen a single time; more than 25% belongs to the top ten. The germline gives CDR1 SGHRS, CDR2 YFSETQ. This CDR3 is 16 amino acids long. The V and J ends lost 4 bases and 0 bases respectively, with 13 bases between them. The V gene is TRBV5-1, the J gene TRBJ1-4; weak D call: TRBD1 (5 bases). The TCR originated in a woman in her 70s with acute or convalescent COVID-19. The sequencing sample was made of peripheral blood. The CDR3 is CASSPGVSPTNEKLFF. As DNA, the CDR3 is TGCGCCAGCAGCCCGGGGGTCAGTCCAACTAATGAAAAACTGTTTTTT.